These 2 T cell receptor beta chains were sequenced from one sample in a study of monozygotic twins with inflammatory bowel disease (dated by TCRdb to about 2019). The library relied on 5' RACE. The reads were generated on an Illumina HiSeq 2500. TCRdb reprocessed the reads, reporting each CDR3 protein sequence once and no DNA. This sample's table contains some 450,000 distinct CDR3 sequences. The ten most abundant clones make up 2% to 2.5% of the sample. The material sequenced was blood. The origin of the receptors is a human donor with ulcerative colitis or Crohn's disease, or a healthy co-twin of an affected twin (not recorded which).

CDR3 sequence: CATKGGITEAFF. This rearrangement joins TRBV6-1 to TRBJ1-1. Germline-derived CDR1 and CDR2 are MNHNS and SASEGT. This CDR3 is 12 amino acids long.

The rearrangement joins TRBV9 to TRBJ2-1; with no DNA, the TCRdb D assignment of TRBD1 cannot be verified. The germline CDR1 and CDR2 sequences are SGDLS and YYNGEE. CDR3 length: 19 residues. The CDR3 spells CASSVNPASDRGSYNEQFF.